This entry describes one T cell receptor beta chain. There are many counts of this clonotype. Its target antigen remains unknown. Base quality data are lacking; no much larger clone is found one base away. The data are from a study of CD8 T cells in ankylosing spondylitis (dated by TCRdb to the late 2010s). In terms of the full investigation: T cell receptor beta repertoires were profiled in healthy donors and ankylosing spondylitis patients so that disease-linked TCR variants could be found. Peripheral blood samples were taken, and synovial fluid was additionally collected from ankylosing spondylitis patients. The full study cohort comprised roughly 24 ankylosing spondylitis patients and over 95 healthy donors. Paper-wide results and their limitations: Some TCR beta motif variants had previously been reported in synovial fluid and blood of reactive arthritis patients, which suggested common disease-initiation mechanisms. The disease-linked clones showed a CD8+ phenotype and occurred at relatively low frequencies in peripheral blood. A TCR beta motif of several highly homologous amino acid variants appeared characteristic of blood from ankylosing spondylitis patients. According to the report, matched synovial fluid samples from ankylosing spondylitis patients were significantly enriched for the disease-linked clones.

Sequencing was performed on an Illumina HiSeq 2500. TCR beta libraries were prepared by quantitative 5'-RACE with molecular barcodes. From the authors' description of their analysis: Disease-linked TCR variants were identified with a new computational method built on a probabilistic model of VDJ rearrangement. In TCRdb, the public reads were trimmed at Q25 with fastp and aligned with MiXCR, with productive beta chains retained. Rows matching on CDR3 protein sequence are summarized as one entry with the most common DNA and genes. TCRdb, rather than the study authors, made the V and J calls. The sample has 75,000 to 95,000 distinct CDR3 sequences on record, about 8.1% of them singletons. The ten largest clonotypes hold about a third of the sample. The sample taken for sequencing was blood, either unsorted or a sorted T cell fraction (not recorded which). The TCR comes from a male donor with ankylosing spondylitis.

CDR3 sequence: CASSPFAGLHNNEQFF. The DNA sequence follows: TGTGCCAGCTCACCCTTTGCGGGACTCCATAACAATGAGCAGTTCTTC. The chain was built from TRBV18 and TRBJ2-1; the D gene is perhaps TRBD2, on 6 matching bases. CDR1 and CDR2 are read off the germline V gene as KGHSH and LQKENI. Measured from the cysteine to the phenylalanine, the CDR3 is 16 residues long. CDR3 DNA is the only sequence kept; it has 48 bases, read in frame from the first base. V and J are truncated by 3 bases and 5 bases respectively, leaving an intervening sequence of 17 bases.